A selection of T cell receptor beta chains follows, all from one sample in a study of cytomegalovirus exposure and HLA in healthy donors. The assay was immunoSEQ multiplex PCR, and TCRdb's table has in-frame clones only and misses some. This sample carries tens of thousands of clones, nearly 95% of them seen once, and the ten largest clones take roughly 1.5%. Specimen: PBMCs. All receptors come from a man between 18 and 35 years old in good health and CMV-seropositive. Each CDR3 is given with its conserved first and last residue. The D gene is left open where the match is weak. Expanded clones are given a class, and other clones once, few, many or no size at all.

d_gene	abundance	v_gene	j_gene	CDR3nt	CDR3aa
.	.	TRBV7-9	TRBJ1-1	TGTGCCAGCAGCTTAACAGTGAACACTGAAGCTTTCTTT	CASSLTVNTEAFF
TRBD2	.	TRBV9	TRBJ2-7	TGTGCCAGCAGCGAAGGACTAGCGGGAGCTGGTGAGCAGTACTTC	CASSEGLAGAGEQYF
.	.	TRBV2	TRBJ1-1	TGTGCCAGCAAACTGATCGGGGGTAACACTGAAGCTTTCTTT	CASKLIGGNTEAFF
.	.	TRBV6-5	TRBJ1-1	TGTGCCAGCACCTCACCCCGGGGGAACACTGAAGCTTTCTTT	CASTSPRGNTEAFF
.	.	TRBV9	TRBJ1-3	TGTGCCAGCCAGGGTTTTGCTGGAAACACCATATATTTT	CASQGFAGNTIYF
.	.	TRBV21-1	TRBJ2-2	TGTGCCAGCAGCAAGAGGGACTTTAACACCGGGGAGCTGTTTTTT	CASSKRDFNTGELFF
TRBD1	.	TRBV6-5	TRBJ1-2	TGTGCCAGCAGATCGACAGGGTTTAACTATGGCTACACCTTC	CASRSTGFNYGYTF
TRBD2	.	TRBV6-6	TRBJ2-2	TGTGCCAGCAGCCGCGGACTAGCGGGAGTGGCCGGGGAGCTGTTTTTT	CASSRGLAGVAGELFF
.	.	TRBV27	TRBJ1-1	TGTGCCAGCGTAAGGACGGGAACTTCGAACACTGAAGCTTTCTTT	CASVRTGTSNTEAFF
.	.	TRBV18	TRBJ1-1	TGTGCCAGCTCACCCCCACAGAACACTGAAGCTTTCTTT	CASSPPQNTEAFF
.	.	TRBV28	TRBJ2-1	TGTGCCAGCAGCTGGGACTTGACTAGGCTATTCTTC	CASSWDLTRLFF
TRBD1	.	TRBV28	TRBJ2-7	TGTGCCAGCAGTATCCGGACAGGGACCTACGAGCAGTACTTC	CASSIRTGTYEQYF
.	.	TRBV4-1	TRBJ2-7	TGCGCCAGCAGCAAAGGGAGTTCCTACGAGCAGTACTTC	CASSKGSSYEQYF
TRBD1	.	TRBV19	TRBJ1-5	TGTGCCAGTAGTATAGTAGCGGGACAGAGTGTTAATAGCAATCAGCCCCAGCATTTT	CASSIVAGQSVNSNQPQHF
TRBD1	.	TRBV6-1	TRBJ1-2	TGTGCCAGCAGTGCGTCGGGGACAGGGCACAACTATGGCTACACCTTC	CASSASGTGHNYGYTF
.	.	TRBV6-6	TRBJ2-2	TGTGCCAGCAGTTACTCCAGCGTTGGCGGGACCGGGGAGCTGTTTTTT	CASSYSSVGGTGELFF
TRBD1	.	TRBV9	TRBJ1-2	TGTGCCAGCAGCCCTGGGGACAGGAGTACGAATGGCTACACCTTC	CASSPGDRSTNGYTF
TRBD1	once	TRBV6-1	TRBJ1-2	TGTGCCAGCAGTGAAGGATGGGCCGGACAGGGTGGCTATGGCTACACCTTC	CASSEGWAGQGGYGYTF
.	.	TRBV5-1	TRBJ1-1	TGCGCCAGCAGGGGTCGGGAGGGGCGTGGCACTGAAGCTTTCTTT	CASRGREGRGTEAFF
.	.	TRBV28	TRBJ1-5	TGTGCCAGCAGTATAGGGGGACTAGGTCAGCCCCAGCATTTT	CASSIGGLGQPQHF
.	few	TRBV2	TRBJ2-7	TGTGCCAGCAGTGACGGTCGGAGTCGGGAGCAGTACTTC	CASSDGRSREQYF
TRBD1	.	TRBV5-1	TRBJ2-7	TGCGCCAGCAGCTTGATGGAACAGGGGACCGAGCAGTACTTC	CASSLMEQGTEQYF
TRBD1	.	TRBV28	TRBJ2-7	TGTGCCAGCAGTCCCTCCATCGGGACAGGGTTCTACGAGCAGTACTTC	CASSPSIGTGFYEQYF
.	once	TRBV7-9	TRBJ2-5	TGTGCCAGCAGCTTGGGCAGGGGTCAAGAGACCCAGTACTTC	CASSLGRGQETQYF
.	.	TRBV9	TRBJ2-2	TGTGCCAGCAGCGCATCGGACTCGGTGGGCACCGGGGAGCTGTTTTTT	CASSASDSVGTGELFF
.	.	TRBV6-4	TRBJ1-2	TGTGCCAGCAGAGACGGGATCTTACGGAGGTTCTATGGCTACACCTTC	CASRDGILRRFYGYTF
.	.	TRBV5-1	TRBJ1-2	TGCGCCAGCAGCTTGGCGCAGAGGGGGAACTATGGCTACACCTTC	CASSLAQRGNYGYTF
.	once	TRBV6-1	TRBJ2-1	TGTGCCAGCAGTGCCGGAGGCGAGCAGTTCTTC	CASSAGGEQFF
TRBD2	.	TRBV27	TRBJ2-7	TGTGCCAGCAGGTTAGCGGGAGGTACCTACGAGCAGTACTTC	CASRLAGGTYEQYF
.	.	TRBV6-5	TRBJ2-1	TGTGCCAGCAGTTCCCGGGTAGCGCGGAATGAGCAGTTCTTC	CASSSRVARNEQFF
TRBD1	.	TRBV5-1	TRBJ1-1	TGCGCCAGCAGCGGGAATACGGGACAGGGGGTCGGGAACACTGAAGCTTTCTTT	CASSGNTGQGVGNTEAFF
TRBD2	.	TRBV27	TRBJ2-1	TGTGCCAGCAGTTTATCGGGACTAGCGGGAGGTCGGGATGAGCAGTTCTTC	CASSLSGLAGGRDEQFF
TRBD1	.	TRBV4-1	TRBJ1-5	TGCGCCAGCAGCCAAGGGAGGGGGCAAGGTCAGCCCCAGCATTTT	CASSQGRGQGQPQHF
.	.	TRBV7-6	TRBJ1-1	TGTGCCAGCAGCTCCCTAGGAGGGAGTGAAGCTTTCTTT	CASSSLGGSEAFF
.	once	TRBV2	TRBJ1-1	TGTGCCAGCAGTGAACGTGGGGTAGGGAGGACTGAAGCTTTCTTT	CASSERGVGRTEAFF
.	.	TRBV6-5	TRBJ1-2	TGTGCCAGCAGTTCTGACAAAGGCTATGGCTACACCTTC	CASSSDKGYGYTF
.	once	TRBV6-6	TRBJ1-4	TGTGCCAGCAGTTACTCCGAGGCAACTAATGAAAAACTGTTTTTT	CASSYSEATNEKLFF
.	.	TRBV11-3	TRBJ2-3	TGTGCCAGCAGCTTAGCCGGGATGGGCACAGATACGCAGTATTTT	CASSLAGMGTDTQYF
TRBD1	.	TRBV7-2	TRBJ2-2	TGTGCCAGCAGTTTCGTCGGGACAGGGAACACCGGGGAGCTGTTTTTT	CASSFVGTGNTGELFF
.	.	TRBV19	TRBJ2-2	TGTGCCAGTAGTGGCCCTAACACCGGGGAGCTGTTTTTT	CASSGPNTGELFF
.	.	TRBV19	TRBJ2-7	TGTGCCAGTAGTCAACAAACAGAATCCTACGAGCAGTACTTC	CASSQQTESYEQYF
TRBD2	.	TRBV4-2	TRBJ2-1	TGTGCCAGCAGCCAAGGCTTAGCGGGAGGGGGGGACAATGAGCAGTTCTTC	CASSQGLAGGGDNEQFF
TRBD1	.	TRBV6-1	TRBJ2-7	TGTGCCAGCTCTTGGACAGGGGAATACGAGCAGTACTTC	CASSWTGEYEQYF
.	.	TRBV28	TRBJ1-1	TGTGCCAGCAGTTTGGCGGGGGGGTATAACACTGAAGCTTTCTTT	CASSLAGGYNTEAFF
TRBD1	once	TRBV10-3	TRBJ1-4	TGTGCCATCAGTGACCACCGGGACAGAACAGTCGCAACTAATGAAAAACTGTTTTTT	CAISDHRDRTVATNEKLFF
.	.	TRBV27	TRBJ1-1	TGTGCCAGCAGCTTAATGGGAGGGGCGCGGAACACTGAAGCTTTCTTT	CASSLMGGARNTEAFF
TRBD1	.	TRBV11-3	TRBJ2-2	TGTGCCAGCAGCCCGACAGGGGGTTCAACGATGGGGGAGCTGTTTTTT	CASSPTGGSTMGELFF
.	.	TRBV29-1	TRBJ2-3	TGCAGCGTTTCCCATGCAGATACGCAGTATTTT	CSVSHADTQYF
.	.	TRBV19	TRBJ2-1	TGTGCCAGTAGTATAGCGCAACCGGGACAACCCTTTTACAATGAGCAGTTCTTC	CASSIAQPGQPFYNEQFF
TRBD2	.	TRBV13	TRBJ2-7	TGTGCCAGCAGCTTGCCGGGACTAGCAAGGGAGCAGTACTTC	CASSLPGLAREQYF
TRBD2	.	TRBV9	TRBJ2-5	TGTGCCAGCAGCGCGGGGGGGGCAAGCCAAGAGACCCAGTACTTC	CASSAGGASQETQYF
.	.	TRBV6-6	TRBJ2-1	TGTGCCAGCAGTTTCACAGGGTCCACCTACAATGAGCAGTTCTTC	CASSFTGSTYNEQFF
TRBD1	.	TRBV9	TRBJ2-2	TGTGCCAGCCAGGGGGAGTCTGCGAACACCGGGGAGCTGTTTTTT	CASQGESANTGELFF
TRBD1	.	TRBV9	TRBJ1-2	TGTGCCAGCAGCGGATCCACAGGGGTCAACTATGGCTACACCTTC	CASSGSTGVNYGYTF
TRBD1	.	TRBV30	TRBJ1-4	TGTGCCTCAGCACGCGGAACAGGGGACGAAAAACTGTTTTTT	CASARGTGDEKLFF
.	.	TRBV11-3	TRBJ2-3	TGTGCCAGCACTCCGGAGGGGAGCACAGATACGCAGTATTTT	CASTPEGSTDTQYF
.	.	TRBV4-2	TRBJ2-7	TGTGCCAGCAGCCAAGGGGCGCTTAGAACTTTCAACACCTACGAGCAGTACTTC	CASSQGALRTFNTYEQYF